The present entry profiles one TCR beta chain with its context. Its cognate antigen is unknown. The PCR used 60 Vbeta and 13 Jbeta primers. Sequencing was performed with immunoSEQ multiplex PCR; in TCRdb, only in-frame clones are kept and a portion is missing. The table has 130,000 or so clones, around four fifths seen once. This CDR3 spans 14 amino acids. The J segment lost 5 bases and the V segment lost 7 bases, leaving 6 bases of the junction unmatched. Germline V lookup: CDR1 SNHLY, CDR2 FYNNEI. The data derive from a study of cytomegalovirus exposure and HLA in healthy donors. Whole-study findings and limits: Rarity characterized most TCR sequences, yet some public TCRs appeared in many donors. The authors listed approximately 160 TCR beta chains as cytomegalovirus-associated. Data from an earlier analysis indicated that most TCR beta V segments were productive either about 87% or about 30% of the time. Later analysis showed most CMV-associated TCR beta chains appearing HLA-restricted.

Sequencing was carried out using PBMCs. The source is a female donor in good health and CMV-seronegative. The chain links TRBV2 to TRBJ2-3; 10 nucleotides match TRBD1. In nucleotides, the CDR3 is TGTGCCAGCACTAACCGGGACAGGGGAGATACGCAGTATTTT. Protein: CASTNRDRGDTQYF.